This entry lists 14 T cell receptor beta chains sequenced from one sample in a study of cytomegalovirus exposure and HLA in healthy donors. The PCR ran on 60 Vbeta and 13 Jbeta primers. The protocol was immunoSEQ multiplex PCR, while the TCRdb copy is restricted to in-frame clones and leaves out a portion. The data hold over 200,000 clones, with more than 60% observed a single time. The material sequenced was PBMCs. The receptors derive from a woman in her sixties or seventies in good health and CMV-seropositive.

This clone is a singleton in its sample. This chain links TRBV5-4 with TRBJ2-4; the match to TRBD2 covers 12 bases. The V gene end was trimmed by 4 bases and the J gene end by 0 bases; junction bases not matched to a gene: 8. Germline V gene data show CDR1 as SGHNT and CDR2 as YYREEE (reference sequence). The CDR3 extends over 18 amino acids. CDR3 DNA sequence: TGTGCCAGCAGCGACAGACTAGCGGGGGACCTAGCCAAAAACATTCAGTACTTC. Its protein product is CASSDRLAGDLAKNIQYF.

The gene calls are TRBV6-1 and TRBJ1-2; D perhaps matches TRBD1 (6 bases). V lost 0 bases and J 8 bases, leaving 10 bases between the germline ends. This CDR3 has 13 amino acids. Germline CDR1 reads MNHNS; CDR2 reads SASEGT. The CDR3 sequence: CASSEATGHGYTF. CDR3 nucleotides: TGTGCCAGCAGTGAAGCAACAGGGCACGGCTACACCTTC.

V and J are TRBV4-1 and TRBJ2-1; D possibly corresponds to TRBD2 (6 bases). The CDR3 has 17 residues. CDR1 and CDR2 (germline): MGHRA, YSYEKL. Between the trimmed V and J ends, which lost 0 bases and 3 bases, there was a span of 15 bases. The CDR3 loop reads CASSQDAGTGLYNEQFF. DNA of the CDR3: TGCGCCAGCAGCCAAGATGCGGGAACTGGTCTCTACAATGAGCAGTTCTTC.

A few counts support this clone. The V and J genes are TRBV5-1 and TRBJ2-7; 8 nucleotides line up with TRBD1. Germline CDR1 is SGHRS and CDR2 is YFSETQ. J was trimmed by 3 bases and V by 3 bases; bases with no gene match: 14. The CDR3 contains 17 residues. CDR3 sequence: CASSSLRGDRGSYEQYF. The DNA of the CDR3 is TGCGCCAGCAGCTCCCTTAGGGGAGACAGGGGTAGCTACGAGCAGTACTTC.

This clone was recorded a few times. The chain joins TRBV7-3 to TRBJ2-3; 13 nucleotides match TRBD2. The CDR3 loop spans 17 amino acids. CDR1 and CDR2 (germline): SGHTA, FQGTGA. V lost 5 bases to trimming and J lost 2 bases; unmatched junction nucleotides: 7. The DNA of the CDR3 is TGTGCCAGCAGCCCCAGACTAGCGGGGGGCATCACAGATACGCAGTATTTT. This translates into CASSPRLAGGITDTQYF.

This sequence joins TRBV10-1 and TRBJ2-1, with 7 bases fitting TRBD2. V was pared by 3 bases and J by 15 bases, with 14 bases of the junction left unmatched. This CDR3 is built from 14 residues. Germline V gene lookup returns CDR1 WNHNN and CDR2 SYGVQD (reference sequence). The CDR3: CASSDGLGGRESFF. The CDR3 DNA is TGCGCCAGCAGTGACGGGCTCGGTGGGCGGGAGTCGTTCTTC.

The chain couples TRBV29-1 to TRBJ2-5, with 8 bases matching TRBD1. This CDR3 has 12 residues. V shed 5 bases, J shed 2 bases, and the junction held 1 base outside the gene matches. Germline CDR1 and CDR2: SQVTM and ANQGSEA. This chain's CDR3 is CSVRTGQETQYF. CDR3 DNA sequence: TGCAGCGTTAGGACAGGGCAAGAGACCCAGTACTTC.

This clone was seen a handful of times. The chain is built from TRBV19 and TRBJ2-3; no clear D. The germline V gene encodes CDR1 LNHDA and CDR2 SQIVND (reference sequence). The V end was cut by 3 bases, the J end by 0 bases, with 7 bases between. This CDR3 spans 14 amino acids. The CDR3 sequence is CASSIEASTDTQYF. CDR3 DNA: TGTGCCAGTAGTATCGAGGCTAGCACAGATACGCAGTATTTT.

The rearrangement joins TRBV7-9 to TRBJ2-5; 9 bases are a match to TRBD1. The germline V gene has CDR1 SEHNR and CDR2 FQNEAQ (reference sequence). V trimming: 7 bases; J trimming: 5 bases; junction bases outside the gene matches: 14. The CDR3 has 16 residues. The CDR3 coding sequence is TGTGCCAGCACCGGTTTCCGGACAGGGGATAGGGAGACCCAGTACTTC. This sequence encodes CASTGFRTGDRETQYF.

This chain joins TRBV5-1 and TRBJ1-1; D unclear. The germline V gene encodes CDR1 SGHRS and CDR2 YFSETQ. Trimming shortened V by 2 bases and J by 6 bases, and 8 bases separated the two germline ends. The CDR3 is 12 amino acids. DNA of the CDR3: TGCGCCAGCAGCTTATTGGACTCTGAAGCTTTCTTT. It is translated as CASSLLDSEAFF.

This clone turned up a few times. CDR3: CASSLQGGDGNTIYF. The DNA of the CDR3 is TGCGCCAGCAGCTTGCAAGGGGGCGACGGAAACACCATATATTTT. This sequence joins TRBV5-1 and TRBJ1-3, with 7 bases fitting TRBD1. Germline CDR1 is SGHRS and CDR2 is YFSETQ. The CDR3 loop spans 15 amino acids. V shed 1 base, J shed 4 bases, and the junction held 5 bases outside the gene matches.

The chain joins TRBV5-1 to TRBJ1-2; the D is unclear. The V gene lost 1 base and the J gene lost 8 bases, with 12 bases spanning the gap. Per germline, CDR1 SGHRS and CDR2 YFSETQ. There are 13 residues in the CDR3. The CDR3 DNA reads as TGCGCCAGCAGCTTGTTAATCCAGTCCGGCTACACCTTC. Residues: CASSLLIQSGYTF.

J is TRBJ1-1 and V is TRBV4-3; possibly TRBD1 for D (6 bases). Trimming removed 1 base from V and 0 bases from J, with 9 bases in between. This CDR3 has 15 amino acids. Per the germline V gene, CDR1 is LGHNA and CDR2 is YSLEER. CDR3 sequence: CASSQGDIMNTEAFF. The CDR3 DNA is TGCGCCAGCAGCCAAGGGGACATCATGAACACTGAAGCTTTCTTT.

J is TRBJ1-3 and V is TRBV6-6; D remains ambiguous. Trimming cost V 2 bases and J 3 bases, with 8 bases left between them. This CDR3 has 14 amino acids. Germline V CDR1 and CDR2: MNHNY, SVGAGI (reference sequence). CDR3 protein: CASSYGQVGNTIYF. As DNA, the CDR3 is TGTGCCAGCAGTTACGGGCAGGTTGGAAACACCATATATTTT.